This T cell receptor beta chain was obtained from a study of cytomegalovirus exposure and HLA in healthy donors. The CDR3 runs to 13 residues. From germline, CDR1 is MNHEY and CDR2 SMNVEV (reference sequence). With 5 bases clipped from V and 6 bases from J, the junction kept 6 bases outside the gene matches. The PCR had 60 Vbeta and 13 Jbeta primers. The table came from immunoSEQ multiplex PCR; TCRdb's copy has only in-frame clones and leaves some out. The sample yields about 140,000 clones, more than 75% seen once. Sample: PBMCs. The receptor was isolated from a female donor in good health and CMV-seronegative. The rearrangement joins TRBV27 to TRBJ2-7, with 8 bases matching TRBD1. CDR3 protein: CASSVRTGSEQYF. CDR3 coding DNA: TGTGCCAGCAGTGTTCGGACAGGGAGCGAGCAGTACTTC.